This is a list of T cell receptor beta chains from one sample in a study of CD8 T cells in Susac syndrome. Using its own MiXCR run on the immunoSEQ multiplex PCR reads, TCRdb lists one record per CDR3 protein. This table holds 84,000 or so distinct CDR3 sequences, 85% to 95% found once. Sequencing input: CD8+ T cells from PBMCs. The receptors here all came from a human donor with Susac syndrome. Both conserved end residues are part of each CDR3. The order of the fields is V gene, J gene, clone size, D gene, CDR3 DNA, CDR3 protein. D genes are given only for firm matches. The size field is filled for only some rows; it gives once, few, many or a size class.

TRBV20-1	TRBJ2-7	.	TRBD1	TGCAGTGCTAGGAGTGCCGACAGGGGGCCGTACGAGCAGTACTTC	CSARSADRGPYEQYF
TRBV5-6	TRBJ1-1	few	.	TGTGCCAGCAGCTTGGGGGGCTTGGAAGCTTTCTTT	CASSLGGLEAFF
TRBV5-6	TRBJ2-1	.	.	TGTGCCAGCAGCTTGGACCCCAGGGGCAGCCCCGATGAGCAGTTCTTC	CASSLDPRGSPDEQFF
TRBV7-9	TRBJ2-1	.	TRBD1	TGTGCCAGCAGCCCCACAGGGGGGCACTACAATGAGCAGTTCTTC	CASSPTGGHYNEQFF
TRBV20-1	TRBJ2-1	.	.	TGCAGTGCTAGAGACATTTACAATGAGCAGTTCTTC	CSARDIYNEQFF
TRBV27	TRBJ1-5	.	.	TGTGCCAGCAGTTTTAGTAAGGGCAGAAATCAGCCCCAGCATTTT	CASSFSKGRNQPQHF
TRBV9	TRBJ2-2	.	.	TGTGCCAGCAGCGCTGGGGGCGGAATAATCACCGGGGAGCTGTTTTTT	CASSAGGGIITGELFF
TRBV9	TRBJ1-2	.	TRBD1	TGTGCCAGCAGCATACTGGACAGGGGGCTGGACTATGGCTACACCTTC	CASSILDRGLDYGYTF
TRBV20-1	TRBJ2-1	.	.	TGCAGTGCTGGATTTAATGAGCAGTTCTTC	CSAGFNEQFF
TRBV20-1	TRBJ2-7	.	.	TGCAGTGCTAATAGCGCCAGCTCCTACGAGCAGTACTTC	CSANSASSYEQYF
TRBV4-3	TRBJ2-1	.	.	TGCGCCAGCAGCCAAGATCCGGGCGGTTCAGGTGAGCAGTTCTTC	CASSQDPGGSGEQFF
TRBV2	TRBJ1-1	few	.	TGTGCCAGCAGTGAAGGTCCGGGTGGGGGCACTGAAGCTTTCTTT	CASSEGPGGGTEAFF
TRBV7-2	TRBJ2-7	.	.	TGTGCCAGCAGCCCCTCAGCGGAGAGCTCCTACGAGCAGTACTTC	CASSPSAESSYEQYF
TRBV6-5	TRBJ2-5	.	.	TGTGCCAGCAGTCAGACAGCCCAAGAGACCCAGTACTTC	CASSQTAQETQYF
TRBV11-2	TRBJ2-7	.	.	TGTGCCAGCAGCTTACAACTAGTCAACTCCTACGAGCAGTACTTC	CASSLQLVNSYEQYF
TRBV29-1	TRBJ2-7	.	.	TGCAGCGTTGAAGATAACGGGGACGCCTACGAGCAGTACTTC	CSVEDNGDAYEQYF
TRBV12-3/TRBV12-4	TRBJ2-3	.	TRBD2	TGTGCCAGCAGTTTAGCGGTTACTAGCGGAGGCGCAGATACGCAGTATTTT	CASSLAVTSGGADTQYF
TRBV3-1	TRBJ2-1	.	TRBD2	TGTGCCAGCAGCCCCTCGGGACTAGAGACCAATGAGCAGTTCTTC	CASSPSGLETNEQFF
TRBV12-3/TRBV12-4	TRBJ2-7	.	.	TGTGCCAGCAGCCCCGATTTGGTTTACGAGCAGTACTTC	CASSPDLVYEQYF
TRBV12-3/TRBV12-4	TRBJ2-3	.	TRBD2	TGTGCCAGCAGTTCAACTAGCGGGAGGGACACAGATACGCAGTATTTT	CASSSTSGRDTDTQYF
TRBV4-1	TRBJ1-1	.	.	TGCGCCAGCAGCCATGTAGAGCGGACACCGAACACTGAAGCTTTCTTT	CASSHVERTPNTEAFF
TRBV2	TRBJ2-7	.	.	TGTGCCAGCAGCGAGGGACGCCTTTACGAGCAGTACTTC	CASSEGRLYEQYF
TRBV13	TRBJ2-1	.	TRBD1	TGTGCCAGCAGCCCTACCGGGGACAGGGGTTACTACAATGAGCAGTTCTTC	CASSPTGDRGYYNEQFF
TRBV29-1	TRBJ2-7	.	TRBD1	TGCAGCGGGGACAGGGACGGCGAGCAGTACTTC	CSGDRDGEQYF
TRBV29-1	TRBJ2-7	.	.	TGCAGCGGTGGTGAGGGAGTTGAGCAGTACTTC	CSGGEGVEQYF
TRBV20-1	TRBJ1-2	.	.	TGCAGTGCTAGGCACGAGTCTGGCTACACCTTC	CSARHESGYTF
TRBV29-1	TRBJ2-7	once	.	TGCAGCGTTGAAGGGAGAGGGGGACCGGGCGACGAGCAGTACTTC	CSVEGRGGPGDEQYF
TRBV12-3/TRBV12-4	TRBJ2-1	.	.	TGTGCCAGCAGTTCGACCTACAATGAGCAGTTCTTC	CASSSTYNEQFF
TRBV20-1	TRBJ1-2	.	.	TGCAGTGCTAGAGATATGGGGTTCCCTGGCTACACCTTC	CSARDMGFPGYTF
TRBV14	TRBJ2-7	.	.	TGTGCCAGCAGCGGAGACGGGGGTCTCCACGAGCAGTACTTC	CASSGDGGLHEQYF
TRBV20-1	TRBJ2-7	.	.	TGCAGTGCTAGAGCCGGACTGACCCCCATCTACGAGCAGTACTTC	CSARAGLTPIYEQYF
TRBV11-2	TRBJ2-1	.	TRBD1	TGTGCCAGCAGCTTTGATGGACAGGGCATTGAGCAGTTCTTC	CASSFDGQGIEQFF
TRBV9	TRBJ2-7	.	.	TGTGCCAGCAGCGTAGGGGCGGGACCCGAGCAGTACTTC	CASSVGAGPEQYF
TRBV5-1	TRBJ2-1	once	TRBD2	TGCGCCAGCAGCGATAGCGGGAGGGCCGATGAGCAGTTCTTC	CASSDSGRADEQFF
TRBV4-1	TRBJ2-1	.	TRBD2	TGCGCCAGCAGCCACAGCCTAGCGGGAGGGGTTGACAATGAGCAGTTCTTC	CASSHSLAGGVDNEQFF
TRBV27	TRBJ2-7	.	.	TGTGCCAGCAGCTTCCCCCAAGGCACCTACGAGCAGTACTTC	CASSFPQGTYEQYF
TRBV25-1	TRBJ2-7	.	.	TGTGCCAGCAGTGAATTCTCGGCCCCATACGAGCAGTACTTC	CASSEFSAPYEQYF
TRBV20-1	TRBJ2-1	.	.	TGCAGTGCTAGATACTATGAGCAGTTCTTC	CSARYYEQFF
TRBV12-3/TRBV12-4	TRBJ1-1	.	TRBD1	TGTGCCAGCAGTCTCGGGGACAGTTACACTGAAGCTTTCTTT	CASSLGDSYTEAFF
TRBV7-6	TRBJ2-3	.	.	TGTGCCAGCAGCTTAGGATTAGATACGCAGTATTTT	CASSLGLDTQYF
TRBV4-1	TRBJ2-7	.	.	TGCGCCAGCAGCCTGGGCCAATTGGACGGCTACGAGCAGTACTTC	CASSLGQLDGYEQYF
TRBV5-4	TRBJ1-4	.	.	TGTGCCAGCAGCGAGGTGACAGCAACTAATGAAAAACTGTTTTTT	CASSEVTATNEKLFF
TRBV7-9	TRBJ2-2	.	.	TGTGCCAGCAGCTCGGACTCCCCCCGGGGGAACACCGGGGAGCTGTTTTTT	CASSSDSPRGNTGELFF
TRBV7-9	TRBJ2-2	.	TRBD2	TGTGCCAGCAGCTCGCTACTAGCGGCCGGCGGCGGGGAGCTGTTTTTT	CASSSLLAAGGGELFF
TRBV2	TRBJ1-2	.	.	TGTGCCAGCAGTGAAGCATCCTCACTGGTTTATGGCTACACCTTC	CASSEASSLVYGYTF
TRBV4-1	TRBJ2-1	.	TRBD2	TGCGCCAGCAGCCCTCTTAGCGGGAGCAATGAGCAGTTCTTC	CASSPLSGSNEQFF
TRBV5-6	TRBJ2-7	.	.	TGTGCCAGCAGCTTGGCCCAGTCGAACGAGCAGTACTTC	CASSLAQSNEQYF
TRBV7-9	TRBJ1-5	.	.	TGTGCCAGCAGCTTAGACAGCATCAATCAGCCCCAGCATTTT	CASSLDSINQPQHF
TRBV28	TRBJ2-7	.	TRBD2	TGTGCCAGCAGTCACTTTTCCGGGACTAACGAGCAGTACTTC	CASSHFSGTNEQYF
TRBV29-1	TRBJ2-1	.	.	TGCAGCGTCCCGAAGAGGAGTTACAATGAGCAGTTCTTC	CSVPKRSYNEQFF
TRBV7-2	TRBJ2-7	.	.	TGTGCCAGCAGCTTAGCCGACTGGGAGCAGTACTTC	CASSLADWEQYF
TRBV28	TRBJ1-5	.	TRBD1	TGTGCCTCCGAAACAGGACAGGCGAGCAATCAGCCCCAGCATTTT	CASETGQASNQPQHF
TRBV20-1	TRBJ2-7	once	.	TGCAGTGCCCTGAACCCCCGGGGGCAGGGGGAGCGCTACGAGCAGTACTTC	CSALNPRGQGERYEQYF
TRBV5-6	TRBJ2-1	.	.	TGTGCCAGCAGCGCCGCTAGCAATGAGCAGTTCTTC	CASSAASNEQFF
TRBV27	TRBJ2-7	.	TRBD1	TGTGCCAGCAGTTTATCGCGCTCCGGGACAGGGTGGCACGAGCAGTACTTC	CASSLSRSGTGWHEQYF
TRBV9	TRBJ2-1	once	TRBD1	TGTGCCAGCAGCGTAGGGGGGACAGTAACTCCTGAGCAGTTCTTC	CASSVGGTVTPEQFF
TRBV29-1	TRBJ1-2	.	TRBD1	TGCAGCGGGGGGACAGAGGAAGGCTACACCTTC	CSGGTEEGYTF
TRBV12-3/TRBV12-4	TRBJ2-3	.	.	TGTGCCAGCAGTCCGGGATCCCCGGGGGAGCAGTATTTT	CASSPGSPGEQYF
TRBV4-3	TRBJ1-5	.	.	TGCGCCAGCAGCCAAGGAGTCTCTCAGCCCCAGCATTTT	CASSQGVSQPQHF
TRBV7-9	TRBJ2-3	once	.	TGTGCCAGCAGCTTAGATGACTCAGATACGCAGTATTTT	CASSLDDSDTQYF